This TCR beta chain was recorded in a study of metastatic and nonmetastatic thyroid tumors. Study information: Repertoire comparisons spanned blood and tumor or nodule tissue from malignant and benign thyroid patients. Study results and limitations: Malignant tumors reportedly showed significantly higher TCR beta diversity than benign nodules in both blood and tumor.

This clone was counted a few times. The antigen remains undetermined. Per the authors' pipeline: Built for papillary thyroid cancer, a distant-metastasis classifier drew on CDR3 differences across clinicopathological groups. TCRdb redid the clone calls on the PCR reads using MiXCR. It is TCRdb's table, rather than the study itself, that gives the V and J calls and clone size. Of some 37,000 clones listed, roughly 20% are singletons. Every patient was untreated before thyroid surgery. The receptor comes from a female donor with papillary thyroid cancer or a benign thyroid nodule (not recorded which). Some clones in this sample may be carry-over from other donors' samples. Sequencing was done on a sample of blood.

Here the CDR3 reads CSVRPNTYTDTQYF. Written as DNA, the CDR3 is TGCAGCGTTAGGCCTAACACCTACACAGATACGCAGTATTTT. The V call is TRBV29-1, the J call TRBJ2-3; D not certain. The CDR3 length is 14 residues. Trimming cost V 5 bases and J 2 bases, with 14 bases left between them. Germline V lookup: CDR1 SQVTM, CDR2 ANQGSEA.